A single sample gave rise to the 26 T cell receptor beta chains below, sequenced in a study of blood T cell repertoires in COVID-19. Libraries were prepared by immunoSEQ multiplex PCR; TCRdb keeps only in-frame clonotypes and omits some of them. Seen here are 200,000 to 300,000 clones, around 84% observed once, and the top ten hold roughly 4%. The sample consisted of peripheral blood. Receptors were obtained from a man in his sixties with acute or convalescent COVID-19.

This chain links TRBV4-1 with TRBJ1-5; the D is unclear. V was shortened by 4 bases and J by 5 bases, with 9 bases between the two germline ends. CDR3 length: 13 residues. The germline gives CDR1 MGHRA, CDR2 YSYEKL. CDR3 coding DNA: TGCGCCAGCAGCCTAGAGAGGGATCAGCCCCAGCATTTT. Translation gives CASSLERDQPQHF.

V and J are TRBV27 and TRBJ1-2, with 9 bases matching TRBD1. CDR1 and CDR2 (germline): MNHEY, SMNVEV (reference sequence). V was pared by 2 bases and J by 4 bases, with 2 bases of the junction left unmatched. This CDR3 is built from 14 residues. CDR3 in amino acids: CASSLKGQGYGYTF. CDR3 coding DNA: TGTGCCAGCAGTTTAAAGGGACAGGGCTATGGCTACACCTTC.

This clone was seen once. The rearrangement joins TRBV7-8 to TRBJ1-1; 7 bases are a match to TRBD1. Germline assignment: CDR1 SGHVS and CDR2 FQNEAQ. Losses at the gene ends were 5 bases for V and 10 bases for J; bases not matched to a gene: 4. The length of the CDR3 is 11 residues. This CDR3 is CASSPRDRAFF. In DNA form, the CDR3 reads TGTGCCAGCAGCCCGAGGGACAGAGCTTTCTTT.

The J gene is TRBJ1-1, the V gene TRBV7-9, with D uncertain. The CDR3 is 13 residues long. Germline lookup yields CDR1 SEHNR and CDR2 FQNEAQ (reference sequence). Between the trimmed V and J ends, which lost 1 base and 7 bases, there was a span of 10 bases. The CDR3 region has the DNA TGTGCCAGCAGCTTAGTAGTGGCGGGTGAAGCTTTCTTT. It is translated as CASSLVVAGEAFF.

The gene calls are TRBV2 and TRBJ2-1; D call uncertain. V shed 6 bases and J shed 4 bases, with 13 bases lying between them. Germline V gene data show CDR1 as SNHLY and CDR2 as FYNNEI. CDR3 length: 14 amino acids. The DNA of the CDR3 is TGTGCCAGCAGGGTTGCCCCAGGATACAATGAGCAGTTCTTC. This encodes CASRVAPGYNEQFF.

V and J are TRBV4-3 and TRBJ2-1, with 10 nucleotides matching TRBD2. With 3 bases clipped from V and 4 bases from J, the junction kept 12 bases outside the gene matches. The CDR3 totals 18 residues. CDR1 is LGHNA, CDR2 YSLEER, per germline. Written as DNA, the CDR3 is TGCGCCAGCAGCCATGAGGAAGGACGGACTAGCGGTTACAATGAGCAGTTCTTC. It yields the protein CASSHEEGRTSGYNEQFF.

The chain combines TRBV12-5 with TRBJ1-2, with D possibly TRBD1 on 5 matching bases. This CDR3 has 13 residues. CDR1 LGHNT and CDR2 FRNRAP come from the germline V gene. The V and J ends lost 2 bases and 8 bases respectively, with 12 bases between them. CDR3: CASGLWRGGGYTF. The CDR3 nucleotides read TGTGCTAGTGGTTTGTGGAGGGGCGGGGGCTACACCTTC.

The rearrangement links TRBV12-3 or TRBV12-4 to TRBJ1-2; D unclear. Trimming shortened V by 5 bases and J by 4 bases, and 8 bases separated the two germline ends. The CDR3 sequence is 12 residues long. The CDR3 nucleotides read TGTGCCAGCAGTCTCGAGGCCTATGGCTACACCTTC. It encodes CASSLEAYGYTF.

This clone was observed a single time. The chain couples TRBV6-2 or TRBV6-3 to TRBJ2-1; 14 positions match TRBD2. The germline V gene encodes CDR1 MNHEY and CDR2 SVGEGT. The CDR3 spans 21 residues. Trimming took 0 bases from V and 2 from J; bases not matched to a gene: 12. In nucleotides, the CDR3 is TGTGCCAGCAGTTACTCACCGACTAGCGGGAGGGCAAACTCCCCCTACAATGAGCAGTTCTTC. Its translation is CASSYSPTSGRANSPYNEQFF.

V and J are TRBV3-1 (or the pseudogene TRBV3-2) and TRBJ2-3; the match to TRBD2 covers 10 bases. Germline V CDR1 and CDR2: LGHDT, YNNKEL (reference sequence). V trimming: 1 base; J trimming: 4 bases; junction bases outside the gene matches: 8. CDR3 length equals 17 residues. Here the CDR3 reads CASSQVEKREGPDTQYF. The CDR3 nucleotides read TGTGCCAGCAGCCAAGTGGAAAAGCGGGAGGGACCAGATACGCAGTATTTT.

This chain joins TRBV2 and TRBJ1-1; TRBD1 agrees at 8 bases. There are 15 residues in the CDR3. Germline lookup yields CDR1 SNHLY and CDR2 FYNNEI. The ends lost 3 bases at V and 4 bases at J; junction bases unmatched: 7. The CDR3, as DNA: TGTGCCAGCAGTGAGTCGCAGGGGGCGAGCACTGAAGCTTTCTTT. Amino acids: CASSESQGASTEAFF.

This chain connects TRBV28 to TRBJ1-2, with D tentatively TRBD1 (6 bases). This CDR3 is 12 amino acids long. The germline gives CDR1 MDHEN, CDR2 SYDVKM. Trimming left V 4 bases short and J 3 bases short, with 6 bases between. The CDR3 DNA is TGTGCCAGCAGTTGGGGGCACTATGGCTACACCTTC. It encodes CASSWGHYGYTF.

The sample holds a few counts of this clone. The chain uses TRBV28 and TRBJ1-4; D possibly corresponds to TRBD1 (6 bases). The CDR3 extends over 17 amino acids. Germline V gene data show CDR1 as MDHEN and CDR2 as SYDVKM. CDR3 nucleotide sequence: TGTGCAACCGCTGGGCCAGGGGCCTATACAACTAATGAAAAACTGTTTTTT. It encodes CATAGPGAYTTNEKLFF.

The CDR3 loop reads CASSPDRASPIQYF. For the CDR3, the DNA is TGTGCCAGCAGCCCCGACAGGGCGAGCCCCATTCAGTACTTC. V is TRBV4-2 and J is TRBJ2-4, with 7 bases aligning to TRBD1. The CDR3 is 14 amino acids. The germline gives CDR1 LGHNA, CDR2 YNFKEQ. The V and J ends lost 4 bases and 9 bases, in that order; junction bases with no gene match: 9.

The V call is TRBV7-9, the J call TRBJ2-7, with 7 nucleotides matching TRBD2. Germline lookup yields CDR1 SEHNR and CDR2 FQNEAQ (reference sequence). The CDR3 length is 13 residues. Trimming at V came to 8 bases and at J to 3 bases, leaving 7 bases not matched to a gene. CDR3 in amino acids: CASGASGLYEQYF. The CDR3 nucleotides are TGTGCCAGCGGGGCTAGCGGCCTCTACGAGCAGTACTTC.

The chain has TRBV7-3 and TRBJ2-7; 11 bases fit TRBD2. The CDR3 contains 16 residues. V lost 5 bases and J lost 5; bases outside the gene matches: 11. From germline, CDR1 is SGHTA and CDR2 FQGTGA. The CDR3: CASSPFPLAGVNEQYF. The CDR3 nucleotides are TGTGCCAGCAGCCCTTTTCCACTAGCGGGAGTCAACGAGCAGTACTTC.

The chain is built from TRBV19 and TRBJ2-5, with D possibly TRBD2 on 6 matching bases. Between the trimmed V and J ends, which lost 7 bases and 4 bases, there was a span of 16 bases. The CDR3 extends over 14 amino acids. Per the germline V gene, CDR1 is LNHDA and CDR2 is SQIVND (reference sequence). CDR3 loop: CASTQSGGVETQYF. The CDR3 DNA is TGTGCCAGTACCCAATCAGGCGGGGTAGAGACCCAGTACTTC.

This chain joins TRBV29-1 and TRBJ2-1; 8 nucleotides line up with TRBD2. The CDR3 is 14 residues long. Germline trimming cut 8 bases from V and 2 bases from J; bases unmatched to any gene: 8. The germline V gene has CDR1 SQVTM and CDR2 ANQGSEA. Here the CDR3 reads CSFAGTSPYNEQFF. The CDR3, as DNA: TGCAGCTTCGCTGGGACTAGTCCCTACAATGAGCAGTTCTTC.

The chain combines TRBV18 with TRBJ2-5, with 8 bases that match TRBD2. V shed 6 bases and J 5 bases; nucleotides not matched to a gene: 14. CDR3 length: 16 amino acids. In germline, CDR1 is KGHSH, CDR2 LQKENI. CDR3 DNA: TGTGCCAGCTCGCCTCCGGGACTAGTGAGATTGGAGACCCAGTACTTC. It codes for CASSPPGLVRLETQYF.

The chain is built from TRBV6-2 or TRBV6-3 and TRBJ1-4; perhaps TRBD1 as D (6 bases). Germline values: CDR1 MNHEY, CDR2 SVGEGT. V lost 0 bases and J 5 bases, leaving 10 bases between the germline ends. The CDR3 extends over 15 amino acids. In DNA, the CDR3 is TGTGCCAGCAGTTACTCGACAGGCTCGAATGAAAAACTGTTTTTT. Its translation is CASSYSTGSNEKLFF.

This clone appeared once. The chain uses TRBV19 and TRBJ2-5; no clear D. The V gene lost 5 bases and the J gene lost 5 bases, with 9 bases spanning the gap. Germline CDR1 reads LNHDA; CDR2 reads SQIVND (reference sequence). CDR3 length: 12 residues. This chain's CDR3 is CASSLSGETQYF. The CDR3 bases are TGTGCCAGTAGTCTCTCCGGGGAGACCCAGTACTTC.

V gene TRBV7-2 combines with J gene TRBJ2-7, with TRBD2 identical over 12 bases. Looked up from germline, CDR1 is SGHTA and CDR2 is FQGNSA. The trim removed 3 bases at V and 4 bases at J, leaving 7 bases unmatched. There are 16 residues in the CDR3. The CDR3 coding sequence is TGTGCCAGCAGCTTTCAGACTAGCGGGAGTGGTTACGAGCAGTACTTC. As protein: CASSFQTSGSGYEQYF.

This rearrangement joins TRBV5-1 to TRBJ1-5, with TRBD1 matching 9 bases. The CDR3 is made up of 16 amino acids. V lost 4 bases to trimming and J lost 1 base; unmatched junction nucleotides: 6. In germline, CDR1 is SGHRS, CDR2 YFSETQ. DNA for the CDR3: TGCGCCAGCAGCCTGACAGGGGGGAAGAGCAATCAGCCCCAGCATTTT. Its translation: CASSLTGGKSNQPQHF.

The DNA for the CDR3 is TGTGCCAGCAGTTTATTGGTAGCGGCAAAACCTTACAATGAGCAGTTCTTC. Amino acids: CASSLLVAAKPYNEQFF. The chain combines TRBV28 with TRBJ2-1, with D tentatively TRBD2 (6 bases). This CDR3 has 17 residues. V dropped 1 base and J dropped 4 bases, with 17 bases sitting between them. Germline CDR1 MDHEN, CDR2 SYDVKM.

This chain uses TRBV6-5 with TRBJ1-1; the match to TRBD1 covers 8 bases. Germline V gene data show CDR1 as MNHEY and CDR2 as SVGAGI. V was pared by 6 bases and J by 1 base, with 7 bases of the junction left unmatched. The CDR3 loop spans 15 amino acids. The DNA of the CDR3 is TGTGCCAGCAGATCATCACAGGGGGGGAACACTGAAGCTTTCTTT. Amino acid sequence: CASRSSQGGNTEAFF.

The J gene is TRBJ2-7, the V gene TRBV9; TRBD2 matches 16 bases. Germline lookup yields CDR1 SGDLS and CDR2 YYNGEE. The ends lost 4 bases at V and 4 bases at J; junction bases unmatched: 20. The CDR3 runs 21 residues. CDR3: CASSTGEPGLAGGVPLYEQYF. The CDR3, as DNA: TGTGCCAGCAGCACAGGCGAACCGGGACTAGCGGGAGGGGTCCCTTTGTACGAGCAGTACTTC. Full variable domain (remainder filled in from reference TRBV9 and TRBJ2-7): DSGVTQTPKHLITATGQRVTLRCSPRSGDLSVYWYQQSLDQGLQFLIQYYNGEERAKGNILERFSAQQFPDLHSELNLSSLELGDSALYFCASSTGEPGLAGGVPLYEQYFGPGTRLTVT.